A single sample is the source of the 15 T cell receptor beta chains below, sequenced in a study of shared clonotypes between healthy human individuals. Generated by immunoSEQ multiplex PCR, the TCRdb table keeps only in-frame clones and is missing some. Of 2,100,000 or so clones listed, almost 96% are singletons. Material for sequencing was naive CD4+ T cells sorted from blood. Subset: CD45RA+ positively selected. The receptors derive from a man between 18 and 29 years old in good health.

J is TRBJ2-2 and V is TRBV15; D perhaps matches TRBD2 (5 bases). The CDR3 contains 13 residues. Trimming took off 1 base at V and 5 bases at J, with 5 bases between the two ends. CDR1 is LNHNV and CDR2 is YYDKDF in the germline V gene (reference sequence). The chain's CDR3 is CATSRVATGELFF. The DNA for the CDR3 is TGTGCCACCAGCAGAGTAGCGACCGGGGAGCTGTTTTTT.

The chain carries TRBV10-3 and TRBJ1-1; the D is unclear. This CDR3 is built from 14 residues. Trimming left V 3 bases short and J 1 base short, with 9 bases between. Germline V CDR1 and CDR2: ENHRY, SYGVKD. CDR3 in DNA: TGTGCCATCAGTGACATGTCCGCGAACACTGAAGCTTTCTTT. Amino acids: CAISDMSANTEAFF.

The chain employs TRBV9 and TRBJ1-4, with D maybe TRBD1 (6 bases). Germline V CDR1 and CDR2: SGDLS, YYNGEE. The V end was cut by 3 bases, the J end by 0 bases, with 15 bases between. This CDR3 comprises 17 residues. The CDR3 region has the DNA TGTGCCAGCAGCGCCCGCGGACAGCCTTCAACTAATGAAAAACTGTTTTTT. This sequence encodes CASSARGQPSTNEKLFF.

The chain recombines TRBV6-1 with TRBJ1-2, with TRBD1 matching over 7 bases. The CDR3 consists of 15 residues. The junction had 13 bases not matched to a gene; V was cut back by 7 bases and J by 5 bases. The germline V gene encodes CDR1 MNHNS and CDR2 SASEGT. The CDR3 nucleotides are TGTGCCAGCACCGACAGGGTCCCCCTAGGGTATGGCTACACCTTC. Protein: CASTDRVPLGYGYTF.

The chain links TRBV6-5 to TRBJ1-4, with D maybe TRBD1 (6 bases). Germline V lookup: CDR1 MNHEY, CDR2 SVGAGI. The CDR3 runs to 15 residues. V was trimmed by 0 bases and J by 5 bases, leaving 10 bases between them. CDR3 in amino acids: CASSYSRTDNEKLFF. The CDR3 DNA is TGTGCCAGCAGTTACTCGAGGACAGACAATGAAAAACTGTTTTTT.

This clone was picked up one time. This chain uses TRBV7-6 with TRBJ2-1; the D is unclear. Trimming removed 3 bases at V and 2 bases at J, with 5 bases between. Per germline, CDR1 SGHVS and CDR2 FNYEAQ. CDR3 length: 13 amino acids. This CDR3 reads CASSFGTYNEQFF. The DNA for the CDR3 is TGTGCCAGCAGCTTCGGCACCTACAATGAGCAGTTCTTC. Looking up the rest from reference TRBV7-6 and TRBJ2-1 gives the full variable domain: GAGVSQSPRYKVTKRGQDVALRCDPISGHVSLYWYRQALGQGPEFLTYFNYEAQQDKSGLPNDRFSAERPEGSISTLTIQRTEQRDSAMYRCASSFGTYNEQFFGPGTRLTVL.

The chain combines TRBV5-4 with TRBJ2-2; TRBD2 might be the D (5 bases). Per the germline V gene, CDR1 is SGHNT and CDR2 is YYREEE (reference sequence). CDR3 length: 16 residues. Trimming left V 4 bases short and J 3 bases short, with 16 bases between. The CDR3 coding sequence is TGTGCCAGCAGCCCGGGGAGAATCTTATACACCGGGGAGCTGTTTTTT. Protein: CASSPGRILYTGELFF.

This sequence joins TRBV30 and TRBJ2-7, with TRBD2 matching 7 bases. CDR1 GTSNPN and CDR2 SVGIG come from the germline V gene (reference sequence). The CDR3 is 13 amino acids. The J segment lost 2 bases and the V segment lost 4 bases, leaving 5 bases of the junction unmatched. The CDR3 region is CAWTRDYPYEQYF. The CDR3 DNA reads TGTGCCTGGACGAGGGACTACCCCTACGAGCAGTACTTC.

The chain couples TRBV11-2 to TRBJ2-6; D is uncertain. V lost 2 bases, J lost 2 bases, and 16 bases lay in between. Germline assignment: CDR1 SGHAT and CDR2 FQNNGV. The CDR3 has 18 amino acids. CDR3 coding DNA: TGTGCCAGCAGCTTAACTGATTCACTTGATGCTGGGGCCAACGTCCTGACTTTC. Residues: CASSLTDSLDAGANVLTF.

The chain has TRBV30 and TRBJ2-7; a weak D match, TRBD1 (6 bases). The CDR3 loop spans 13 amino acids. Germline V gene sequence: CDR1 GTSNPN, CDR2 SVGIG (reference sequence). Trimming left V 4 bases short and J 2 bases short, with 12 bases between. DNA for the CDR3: TGTGCCTGGAAACGGGACACCCCCTACGAGCAGTACTTC. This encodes CAWKRDTPYEQYF. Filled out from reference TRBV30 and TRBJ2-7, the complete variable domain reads SQTIHQWPATLVQPVGSPLSLECTVEGTSNPNLYWYRQAAGRGLQLLFYSVGIGQISSEVPQNLSASRPQDRQFILSSKKLLLSDSGFYLCAWKRDTPYEQYFGPGTRLTVT.

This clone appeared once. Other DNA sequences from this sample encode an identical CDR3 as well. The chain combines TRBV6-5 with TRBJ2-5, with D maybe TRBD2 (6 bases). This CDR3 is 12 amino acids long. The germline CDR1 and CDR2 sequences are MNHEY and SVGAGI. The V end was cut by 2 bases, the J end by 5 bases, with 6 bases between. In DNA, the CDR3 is TGTGCCAGCAGTTACGGAGGGGAGACCCAGTACTTC. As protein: CASSYGGETQYF.

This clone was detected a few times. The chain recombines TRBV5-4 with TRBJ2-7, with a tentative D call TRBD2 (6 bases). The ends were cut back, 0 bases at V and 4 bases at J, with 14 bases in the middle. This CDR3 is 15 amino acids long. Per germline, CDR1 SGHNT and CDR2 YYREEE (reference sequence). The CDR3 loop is CASSLARGGKYEQYF. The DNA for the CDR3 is TGTGCCAGCAGCTTGGCCAGAGGCGGGAAATACGAGCAGTACTTC.

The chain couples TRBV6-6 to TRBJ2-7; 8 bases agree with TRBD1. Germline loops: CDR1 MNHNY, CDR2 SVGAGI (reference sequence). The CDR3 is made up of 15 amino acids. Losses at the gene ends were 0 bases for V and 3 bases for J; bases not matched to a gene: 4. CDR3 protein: CASSYSGQGDYEQYF. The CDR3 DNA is TGTGCCAGCAGTTACTCAGGACAGGGAGACTACGAGCAGTACTTC.

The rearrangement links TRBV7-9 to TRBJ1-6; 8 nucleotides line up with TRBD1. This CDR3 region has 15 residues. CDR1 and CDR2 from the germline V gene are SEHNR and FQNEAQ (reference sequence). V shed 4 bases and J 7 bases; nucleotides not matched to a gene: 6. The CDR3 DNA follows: TGTGCCAGCAGCTCCGGACAGGGAATAAATTCACCCCTCCACTTT. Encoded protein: CASSSGQGINSPLHF.

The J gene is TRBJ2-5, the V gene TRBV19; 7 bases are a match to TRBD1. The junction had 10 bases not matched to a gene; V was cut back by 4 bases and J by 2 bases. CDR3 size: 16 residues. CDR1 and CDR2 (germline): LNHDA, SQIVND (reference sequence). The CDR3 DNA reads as TGTGCCAGTAGTAACCGGGACAGCAACCTTCAAGAGACCCAGTACTTC. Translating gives CASSNRDSNLQETQYF.